This T cell receptor (beta chain) stems from a study of cytomegalovirus exposure and HLA in healthy donors (dated by TCRdb to the late 2010s). In terms of the full investigation: According to an earlier analysis of a few hundred of the donors, 200 million or so T cells yielded 117 million unique TCR beta sequences and 250 to 350 Gb of sequence data. An earlier analysis of 587 of the donors applied high-throughput TCR beta sequencing to assess whether each TCR beta V gene segment acted as functional or pseudogenic. The aim of the study was to test whether cataloging public T cell receptors could identify signatures of past pathogen exposure. The number of typed donors differed by locus: roughly 629-630 for A, B, C, DRB1 and DQB1; 522 for DQA1; 606 for DPA1; and around 490 for DPB1. Roughly 5 DR-DQ haplotypes were handled as single units for association and clustering because linkage in the cohort was strong. A later analysis re-analyzed previously published TCR beta repertoires from roughly 630 donors and added high-resolution HLA genotyping to study TCR occurrence patterns. HLA typing covered class I and class II loci at four-digit resolution. Alongside the repertoire data, information on donor age, sex, ethnicity and CMV serostatus was compiled. Rather than using new phenotypic data, the later analysis identified candidate immune exposures from TCR beta sequences and from how often those sequences occurred across donors. All discovery cohort repertoires had been generated using a single sequencing platform. Across approximately 400 genotyped donors of the cohort, an average of about 200,000 unique TCR beta nucleotide sequences per donor were sequenced, and roughly a sixth of those sequences were non-productive. In a later genetic analysis, genome-wide SNP genotypes for about 60% of the 666 donors were used, and that subset was treated as a discovery cohort. The study used immunosequencing to profile the T cell repertoires of several hundred subjects and linked those repertoires to cytomegalovirus serostatus. Besides the first cohort of hundreds of subjects, a separate validation cohort made up of over a hundred different subjects was used. Roughly 300 gigabases of sequencing data and roughly 81 million unique TCR sequences made up an early release that covered several hundred HLA-typed donors. High-throughput TCR immunosequencing, statistical association of individual TCRs with disease status, and machine learning were combined to predict cytomegalovirus infection status. The genetic ancestry cluster associated with self-reported Caucasian donors included over 65% of the roughly 410 genotyped donors. Results and caveats for the whole study, not just this receptor: A later analysis found that TCR association rates varied across HLA loci, with DRB1 alleles showing the most associated TCRs and HLA-C alleles the fewest. According to a later analysis, parvovirus B19, influenza, CMV and Epstein-Barr virus appeared linked to several top co-occurrence clusters. Most CMV-associated TCR beta chains appeared to be HLA-restricted in a later analysis, and the HLA associations seemed to be driven largely by CMV exposure. In a later genetic analysis, fewer N-insertions in productive TCRs were reported among donors in an Asian-associated ancestry cluster than the roughly 700-donor mean. Because HLA typing was unavailable for some donors at each locus, only the typed subset was used in association tests. The sequencing pipeline was judged likely to have produced a cluster of highly shared sequence variants as a technical artifact. In vitro tests confirmed that a few of the cytomegalovirus-associated TCR beta chains recognize cytomegalovirus antigens. V-gene and J-gene trimming of TCR beta chains was associated with a missense DCLRE1C variant in a later genetic analysis, and the association was replicated in an independent cohort. Cytomegalovirus status was reported to be diagnosed by the classifier with high specificity and sensitivity in both the original and validation cohorts. The earlier analysis of about 600 of the donors excluded roughly 17 rarely observed V segments, including chromosome 9 orphons, because counts were too low. At a false discovery rate of 0.05, a later analysis linked some 17,000 TCR beta sequences to specific HLA alleles. For the cohort, immune exposure information was limited to CMV serostatus. In the study, 150 to 200 TCR beta chains were listed as associated with cytomegalovirus. A further reported finding was that TCR beta sequences accurately predicted the HLA-A and HLA-B alleles for most subjects in the first cohort. Broadly in line with IMGT annotations, most TCR beta V segments showed up in productive rearrangements about 87% or about 30% of the time in an earlier analysis of roughly 590 of the donors. Strong co-occurrence of HLA alleles, especially DR and DQ, made assigning TCR associations to individual alleles difficult. In a later analysis, HLA-associated TCR beta chains showed more clonal expansion and lower generation probabilities than non-associated chains that were equally common. Correlated functional status among segregating V segments might reflect linkage disequilibrium, but an unknown experimental factor could not be ruled out. The cohort was sequenced for TCR beta chains only, and without alpha or paired-chain data the features that could be detected were limited. The authors suggested that the approach could potentially be extended to other disease states and immunological phenotypes. The presence/absence analyses assumed that sequencing depth was roughly uniform across donors, and that assumption may not be true. Most TCR sequences were seen in very few donors, while some public TCRs were found in many individuals.

As concerns this clone: There is no known antigen for this receptor. No base quality values were provided; no much bigger clone lies one nucleotide off.

In total, roughly 710 healthy bone marrow donors made up the cohort. All cohort members were sampled while nominally healthy, although unrecorded immune exposures were likely present. The donor tested CMV seropositive, placing the donor among the approximately 310 seropositive members of the cohort. A peripheral blood sample was provided by each donor, and peripheral blood mononuclear cells were used for TCR beta sequencing. The Qiagen DNeasy Blood Extraction Kit was used to extract genomic DNA from the blood cell samples. Libraries were constructed by the immunoSEQ multiplex PCR assay. For the multiplex PCR, a mixture combining 60 forward primers for TCR Vbeta segments and 13 reverse primers for TCR Jbeta segments was used. The CDR3 region of rearranged TCR beta genes was amplified from genomic DNA with a multiplex PCR assay. Amplified TCR beta libraries were sequenced as 87-base-pair reads on the Illumina HiSeq System. The study's processing was this. A later analysis counted approximately 76 million unique TCR beta chains across the 550 to 800 repertoires, and around 9.9 million of these chains were shared by at least two donors. A nearest-neighbor algorithm error-corrected the raw reads and collapsed the reads into unique sequences, merging closely related sequences to remove PCR and sequencing errors. CDR3 sequences were aligned to IMGT reference sequences to assign V, D and J gene segments. For a sequence to be retained, at least a six-nucleotide match to both a V gene segment and a J gene segment was required. A rearrangement counted as productive if the CDR3 had no stop codons and remained in frame with V and J, and every other rearrangement counted as non-productive. CDR3 was defined by IMGT convention, running from the second conserved V-encoded cysteine to the conserved J-encoded phenylalanine. In an earlier analysis of around 640 of the donors, sequences lacking an unambiguous match to a single V gene segment were excluded. In an earlier analysis of several hundred of the donors, a V segment was called functional when productive rearrangements were above 56.7%, and segregating when the standard deviation between donors exceeded 5%. To diagnose cytomegalovirus status from the catalog of TCR beta chain sequences, a statistical classification framework was built. In a later analysis, V and J genes were assigned by comparing TCR nucleotide sequences against IMGT/GENE-DB human TR gene sequences. In a later analysis, CDR3 sequences and most-parsimonious VDJ recombination scenarios were assigned using the TCRdist pipeline. In a later analysis, each TCR beta chain was defined by its CDR3 amino acid sequence together with its V-gene family, and reads lacking a unique V-gene family were excluded. A later analysis removed 550 to 700 highly shared, low-generation-probability nucleotide sequences to deal with suspected cross-contamination and a sequencing artifact. For each public chain, a later analysis derived a clonal expansion index from normalized ranks of inferred template counts within each repertoire. Generation probabilities in a later analysis came from a VDJ recombination model fitted to out-of-frame rearrangements, and those results were checked against IGoR. Hypergeometric tests were used in a later analysis to score TCR-TCR, TCR-HLA and TCR-CMV co-occurrence, with a repertoire-size bias correction applied to the TCR pairs. To estimate false discovery rates, a later analysis permuted the HLA or CMV assignments 20 times. In a later analysis, co-occurring TCRs were grouped using DBSCAN, with TCRdist sequence similarity added in when clustering inside HLA-allele-positive subsets. For co-occurrence clustering, repertoires with fewer than 30,000 or more than 120,000 public chains were excluded, along with about five repertoires with anomalous nucleotide sharing. TCRdb retrieved this table from immuneACCESS and kept in-frame rearrangements only. Not all clones are present; in checked studies, unresolved V genes account for under half, and no reason is known for the remainder. The V and J calls and clone size are taken from that table; D and trimming were inferred from the DNA. The sample table lists some 140,000 clones, about three quarters of them with a count of one. Around 1.2% of the sample is in the top ten clones.

The origin of this receptor is a male donor in good health and CMV-seropositive. Material: PBMCs.

The base sequence is TGTGCCAGCACCCAAGACAGGGGGCTGGAGGAAAGATATCAGCCCCAGCATTTT. This yields the protein CASTQDRGLEERYQPQHF. The chain joins TRBV28 to TRBJ1-5; 10 bases in between match TRBD1. V has 7 bases trimmed and J has 5 bases trimmed; junction bases matching no gene number 17. CDR1 is given as MDHEN and CDR2 as SYDVKM, both from the germline V gene. The CDR3 contains 18 residues, cysteine and phenylalanine counted. Kept here is only the CDR3 DNA, which spans 54 bases and is read in frame from base 1.